This is a list of T cell receptor beta chains from one sample in a study of blood T cell repertoires in COVID-19. This table comes from immunoSEQ multiplex PCR, and its TCRdb copy is limited to in-frame clones, with some not included. The sample yields about 82,000 clones, 80% seen once. Sequencing input: peripheral blood. These receptor sequences come from a middle-aged woman with active or convalescent COVID-19. Both conserved end residues are part of each CDR3. A D gene is named only where the DNA matches it firmly. Rows may omit the clone size; those that give it use once, few, many or a size class.

>TRBD1|.|TRBJ1-2|TRBV6-6
TGTGCCAGCAGTAGGACAGGGGATGGCTACACCTTC
CASSRTGDGYTF
>.|once|TRBJ2-7|TRBV6-2/TRBV6-3
TGTGCCAGCAGTTCGCTTACAGGGATACCGGACGAGCAGTACTTC
CASSSLTGIPDEQYF
>.|.|TRBJ1-1|TRBV11-2
TGTGCCAGCAGCTTCAACAGGATCATGAACACTGAAGCTTTCTTT
CASSFNRIMNTEAFF
>.|.|TRBJ2-1|TRBV7-2
TGTGCCAGCAGCTTCGCCGGGAGAGCCTACAATGAGCAGTTCTTC
CASSFAGRAYNEQFF
>TRBD1|.|TRBJ1-3|TRBV10-3
TGTGCCATCAGTCTTACAGGGGGTCTGTCTGGAAACACCATATATTTT
CAISLTGGLSGNTIYF
>TRBD1|.|TRBJ1-2|TRBV19
TGTGCCAGTAGTCCCGGGGGGGACAGGGCGGATGGCTACACCTTC
CASSPGGDRADGYTF
>TRBD1|.|TRBJ1-2|TRBV5-1
TGCGCCAGCAGCTGGGGACAGGTACTCGACTATGGCTACACCTTC
CASSWGQVLDYGYTF
>.|.|TRBJ2-3|TRBV12-5
TGTGCTAGTGCTAAAAGGGGGGGGGAAGATACGCAGTATTTT
CASAKRGGEDTQYF
>.|.|TRBJ2-5|TRBV7-2
TGTGCCAGCAGCTTAGTAACAGGACAAGAGACCCAGTACTTC
CASSLVTGQETQYF
>.|.|TRBJ2-7|TRBV15
TGTGCCACCAGCAGGGGCCGGGGTAGCTACGAGCAGTACTTC
CATSRGRGSYEQYF
>TRBD1|.|TRBJ1-1|TRBV5-5
TGTGCCAGCAGCTTCGGACAGGGCATGAACACTGAAGCTTTCTTT
CASSFGQGMNTEAFF
>TRBD1|.|TRBJ1-6|TRBV12-5
TGTGCTAGTGGTTCGGGACAGGGGAGCTCCTATAATTCACCCCTCCACTTT
CASGSGQGSSYNSPLHF
>.|.|TRBJ2-1|TRBV6-5
TGTGCCAGCACCCATAGCGACCTCTACAATGAGCAGTTCTTC
CASTHSDLYNEQFF
>.|.|TRBJ1-2|TRBV28
TGTGCCAGCAGTTCACCAACAGGGTCTAATGGCTACACCTTC
CASSSPTGSNGYTF
>.|.|TRBJ1-3|TRBV3-1/TRBV3-2
TGTGCCAGCAGCCAAGACTACGCTGCGAGCTCTGGAAACACCATATATTTT
CASSQDYAASSGNTIYF
>TRBD2|.|TRBJ2-5|TRBV6-6
TGTGCCAGCAGTCGGGGACTAGCGGGAGACGGGTACCAAGAGACCCAGTACTTC
CASSRGLAGDGYQETQYF
>.|.|TRBJ2-3|TRBV24-1
TGTGCCACCAGTGATTTTTCATCCGGGAGCTTAGCAGATACGCAGTATTTT
CATSDFSSGSLADTQYF
>TRBD1|once|TRBJ2-7|TRBV5-4
TGTGCCAGCAGCCTTACCGGGACAGGGGGGGACGAGCAGTACTTC
CASSLTGTGGDEQYF
>TRBD2|.|TRBJ2-7|TRBV5-8
TGTGCCAGCAGCTGGGGACTAGCGGGAAGGCACTACGAGCAGTACTTC
CASSWGLAGRHYEQYF
>.|.|TRBJ1-1|TRBV5-8
TGTGCCAGCAGCTCCCGCTCGGGGGGAAACACTGAAGCTTTCTTT
CASSSRSGGNTEAFF
>TRBD1|.|TRBJ1-5|TRBV6-5
TGTGCCAGCAGTTACTCGGGACAGGGCGATCAGCCCCAGCATTTT
CASSYSGQGDQPQHF
>TRBD2|.|TRBJ2-1|TRBV11-3
TGTGCCAGCAGCCCCCTAGCGGGCAATGAGCAGTTCTTC
CASSPLAGNEQFF
>.|.|TRBJ1-5|TRBV6-1
TGTGCCAGCAGTGAAGACTTGGAGGAGGGAATATTTAGCAATCAGCCCCAGCATTTT
CASSEDLEEGIFSNQPQHF
>.|.|TRBJ2-1|TRBV7-2
TGTGCCAGCAGCTTAGACAGTCGGAATGAGCAGTTCTTC
CASSLDSRNEQFF
>.|.|TRBJ1-4|TRBV27
TGTGCCAGCAGCTTAGGCCCTCGTGGTGAAAAACTGTTTTTT
CASSLGPRGEKLFF
>TRBD1|.|TRBJ1-1|TRBV10-3
TGTGCCATCAGTGGGGGACAGAACCTGAACACTGAAGCTTTCTTT
CAISGGQNLNTEAFF
>.|few|TRBJ2-1|TRBV4-2
TGTGCCAGCAGCCAAGATAGCGGATCCTCCTACAATGAGCAGTTCTTC
CASSQDSGSSYNEQFF
>TRBD2|.|TRBJ2-5|TRBV11-1
TGTGCCAGCAGCCAGGGAGGGAAAGCAGCTCAGACCCAGTACTTC
CASSQGGKAAQTQYF
>.|.|TRBJ2-3|TRBV4-1
TGCGCCAGCAGCCAAGCGGGAGCCGGGGAGGATACGCAGTATTTT
CASSQAGAGEDTQYF
>TRBD2|.|TRBJ2-3|TRBV19
TGTGCCAGTAGGACTAGCGGGGGGGGTACGCAGTATTTT
CASRTSGGGTQYF
>.|few|TRBJ1-6|TRBV28
TGTGCCAGCAGTTTGATTACAGAGAATTCACCCCTCCACTTT
CASSLITENSPLHF
>TRBD1|.|TRBJ2-7|TRBV19
TGTGCCAGTAGTCAAACAGGGGGTCCCTACGAGCAGTACTTC
CASSQTGGPYEQYF
>TRBD1|once|TRBJ2-7|TRBV10-1
TGCGCCAGCGGGCCGGGACAGGGGTACTACGAGCAGTACTTC
CASGPGQGYYEQYF
>.|.|TRBJ1-5|TRBV28
TGTGCCAGCAGTTTAGTCAGGGTCACTGAGTTAGTCCAGATCAATCAGCCCCAGCATTTT
CASSLVRVTELVQINQPQHF
>TRBD1|.|TRBJ1-1|TRBV18
TGTGCCAGCTCATCCGGGACAGGGTTGAACACTGAAGCTTTCTTT
CASSSGTGLNTEAFF
>.|.|TRBJ2-7|TRBV27
TGTGCCAGCCCAGGTAAGGAGGCCTACGAGCAGTACTTC
CASPGKEAYEQYF
>TRBD1|once|TRBJ1-5|TRBV3-1/TRBV3-2
TGTGCCAGCAGCCGGACAGGGGGCAATCAGCCCCAGCATTTT
CASSRTGGNQPQHF
>TRBD1|.|TRBJ1-1|TRBV28
TGTGCCAGCCGACCCACGGACAGGGACGACACTGAAGCTTTCTTT
CASRPTDRDDTEAFF
>TRBD1|.|TRBJ1-5|TRBV19
TGTGCCAGTAGCAGACAGGGGTTCGGTCGGGGTCAGCCCCAGCATTTT
CASSRQGFGRGQPQHF
>.|.|TRBJ2-1|TRBV4-2
TGTGCCAGCAGCCAAGACGCCTCGAGGCCCCCTTTTTACAATGAGCAGTTCTTC
CASSQDASRPPFYNEQFF
>TRBD1|once|TRBJ2-7|TRBV7-9
TGTGCCAGCAGCTCGTACGGACAGGGTACCTACGAGCAGTACTTC
CASSSYGQGTYEQYF
>TRBD2|.|TRBJ2-7|TRBV10-2
TGCGCCAGCAGTCTAGCGGGGGCCTACGAGCAGTACTTC
CASSLAGAYEQYF
>TRBD2|.|TRBJ2-2|TRBV7-9
TGTGCCAGCAGCTTATCTCGATATCTGACTAGCCACACCGGGGAGCTGTTTTTT
CASSLSRYLTSHTGELFF
>.|.|TRBJ2-7|TRBV7-9
TGTGCCAGCAGCTTAGGGCCCGAAGTAAACTACGAGCAGTACTTC
CASSLGPEVNYEQYF
>.|.|TRBJ1-1|TRBV6-5
TGTGCCAGCAGTTACAGGGGCCACACTGAAGCTTTCTTT
CASSYRGHTEAFF
>.|.|TRBJ2-1|TRBV4-3
TGCGCCAGCAGCCAAGATCGTGGCGGTGAGCAGTTCTTC
CASSQDRGGEQFF
>.|.|TRBJ2-3|TRBV29-1
TGCAGCGTTCGGGAAGTCAATCCTACAGATACGCAGTATTTT
CSVREVNPTDTQYF
>.|.|TRBJ2-1|TRBV5-1
TGCGCCAGCAGCTTGGAACTAGCCCTAACCAACAATGAGCAGTTCTTC
CASSLELALTNNEQFF
>.|.|TRBJ2-1|TRBV6-5
TGTGCCAGCAGCTTCTTGGCAGTCAACAATGAGCAGTTCTTC
CASSFLAVNNEQFF
>TRBD2|.|TRBJ2-3|TRBV4-2
TGTGCCAGCAGCCAAGATGGAGGGAGGGAATTCACAGATACGCAGTATTTT
CASSQDGGREFTDTQYF
>TRBD2|many|TRBJ2-1|TRBV28
TGTGCCAGCAGTTTGTCGCCTAGCGGGTACAATGAGCAGTTCTTC
CASSLSPSGYNEQFF
>TRBD1|once|TRBJ1-5|TRBV20-1
TGCAGTGCTAGTTTCCCTCGGGACAGGGATGATCAGCCCCAGCATTTT
CSASFPRDRDDQPQHF
>TRBD1|once|TRBJ1-5|TRBV5-6
TGTGCCAGCAGCTTAATAGGACAGGGTCCTGATCAGCCCCAGCATTTT
CASSLIGQGPDQPQHF
>TRBD1|few|TRBJ1-1|TRBV5-6
TGTGCCAGCAGCTTGGCCCTAACCGACAGGGACAAACTTGAAGCTTTCTTT
CASSLALTDRDKLEAFF
>.|once|TRBJ2-7|TRBV12-3/TRBV12-4
TGTGCCAGCAGCACAGGTTTCGGCGAGCAGTACTTC
CASSTGFGEQYF
>.|.|TRBJ2-5|TRBV30
TGTGCCTGGAGTGTACTGTCCCACCAGTACTTC
CAWSVLSHQYF
>TRBD1|.|TRBJ1-2|TRBV6-4
TGTGCCAGCAGCCCGGACAGGGGAGCCTATGGCTACACCTTC
CASSPDRGAYGYTF
>TRBD2|.|TRBJ2-4|TRBV2
TGTGCCAGCAGTGAAGCCGGGGGGGGCGGGAACATTCAGTACTTC
CASSEAGGGGNIQYF
>TRBD1|.|TRBJ1-4|TRBV5-3
TGTGCCAGAAGCACCCACCCTTTGACAGGGGAGGATGAAAAACTGTTTTTT
CARSTHPLTGEDEKLFF